Shown below are 20 T cell receptor beta chains from a single sample sequenced in a study of shared clonotypes between healthy human individuals. The data were produced by immunoSEQ multiplex PCR, yet TCRdb's version contains in-frame clones alone and is incomplete. The sample lists approximately 2.4 million clones, approximately 95% occurring once. Sample: naive CD4+ T cells sorted from blood. This sample's subset: CD45RA+ positively selected. These receptors were taken from a man aged 18 to 29 in good health.

This chain links TRBV28 with TRBJ2-7, with D maybe TRBD2 (7 bases). The CDR3 is 14 amino acids. From germline, CDR1 is MDHEN and CDR2 SYDVKM. The V gene lost 3 bases and the J gene lost 2 bases, with 11 bases spanning the gap. The CDR3 sequence is CASSFGGRTYEQYF. The DNA of the CDR3 is TGTGCCAGCAGTTTCGGGGGGCGGACCTACGAGCAGTACTTC.

The CDR3 DNA reads TGTGCCAGCAGCTTAGTAGTAGCGGGAAATAGCAACATTCAGTACTTC. This sequence encodes CASSLVVAGNSNIQYF. This chain links TRBV11-2 with TRBJ2-4; the match to TRBD2 covers 8 bases. The CDR3 length is 16 residues. J lost 7 bases, V lost 1 base, and 9 bases had no gene match. Germline CDR1 SGHAT, CDR2 FQNNGV.

As regards this clone: The sample contains more than one DNA sequence encoding this CDR3. V gene TRBV5-1 combines with J gene TRBJ2-3; D assignment may be TRBD1 or TRBD2 (5 bases each). The CDR3 is 14 residues long. Germline assignment: CDR1 SGHRS and CDR2 YFSETQ. With 0 bases removed from V and 2 bases from J, the gap between germline ends came to 7 bases. The CDR3 region is CASSLGGTTDTQYF. As DNA, the CDR3 is TGCGCCAGCAGCTTGGGGGGGACCACAGATACGCAGTATTTT.

The chain employs TRBV27 and TRBJ2-7; D possibly uses TRBD1 or TRBD2 (7 bases each). Trimming removed 5 bases at V and 2 bases at J, with 16 bases between. CDR1 is MNHEY, CDR2 SMNVEV, per germline (reference sequence). The CDR3 consists of 15 residues. The CDR3 region is CASSPYRGGAYEQYF. DNA of the CDR3: TGTGCCAGCAGTCCGTACAGGGGAGGGGCCTACGAGCAGTACTTC.

V usage is TRBV28 and J usage is TRBJ1-1; D remains ambiguous. This CDR3 spans 14 amino acids. The germline V and J ends were trimmed by 5 bases and 5 bases, with 15 bases remaining between them. Germline V gives CDR1 MDHEN, CDR2 SYDVKM. Here the CDR3 reads CASSIPRGSTEAFF. DNA of the CDR3: TGTGCCAGCAGTATACCTCGAGGAAGTACTGAAGCTTTCTTT. The complete variable domain, with remaining parts taken from reference TRBV28 and TRBJ1-1, reads DVKVTQSSRYLVKRTGEKVFLECVQDMDHENMFWYRQDPGLGLRLIYFSYDVKMKEKGDIPEGYSVSREKKERFSLILESASTNQTSMYLCASSIPRGSTEAFFGQGTRLTVV.

J is TRBJ2-1 and V is TRBV5-1; D tentatively fits TRBD1 or TRBD2 (5 bases each). Trimming took 0 bases from V and 5 from J, leaving 18 bases between them. The CDR3 sequence is 17 residues long. The germline CDR1 and CDR2 sequences are SGHRS and YFSETQ. The CDR3 DNA reads as TGCGCCAGCAGCTTGGTTTTCCTAGGGACGGGAAACAATGAGCAGTTCTTC. Its translation: CASSLVFLGTGNNEQFF.

This clone was seen only a few times. The rearrangement links TRBV11-2 to TRBJ1-4; no definite D call. CDR3 length: 11 amino acids. Trimming took 5 bases from V and 13 from J, leaving 11 bases between them. CDR1 SGHAT and CDR2 FQNNGV come from the germline V gene. The CDR3 region is CASSPGAGLFF. CDR3 sequence (DNA): TGTGCCAGCAGCCCCGGAGCGGGACTGTTTTTT. The whole variable domain, filled in from reference TRBV11-2 and TRBJ1-4, reads EAGVAQSPRYKIIEKRQSVAFWCNPISGHATLYWYQQILGQGPKLLIQFQNNGVVDDSQLPKDRFSAERLKGVDSTLKIQPAKLEDSAVYLCASSPGAGLFFGSGTQLSVL.

V is TRBV5-6 and J is TRBJ2-7; D may be TRBD1 or TRBD2 (6 bases each). Germline loops: CDR1 SGHDT, CDR2 YYEEEE. Trimming took off 6 bases at V and 5 bases at J, with 15 bases between the two ends. The CDR3 totals 13 residues. CDR3: CASTRGLGDEQYF. CDR3 sequence (DNA): TGTGCCAGCACCCGGGGGCTGGGGGACGAGCAGTACTTC.

The chain is built from TRBV29-1 and TRBJ2-1; no reliable D call. The CDR3 covers 13 residues. Per germline, CDR1 SQVTM and CDR2 ANQGSEA. Trimming stripped 4 bases from V and 6 bases from J, with 13 bases between. Here the CDR3 DNA reads TGCAGCGTTGCGCTGGGCCAGCCCAATGAGCAGTTCTTC. Its translation is CSVALGQPNEQFF.

This chain links TRBV19 with TRBJ1-1, with no clear D. The CDR3 runs 13 residues. Trimming pared 7 bases from V and 3 bases from J, leaving 12 bases between. CDR1 and CDR2 (germline): LNHDA, SQIVND (reference sequence). CDR3 protein: CASTGSVDTEAFF. The CDR3 coding sequence is TGTGCCAGTACGGGGAGTGTTGACACTGAAGCTTTCTTT.

Worth noting for this clone: Other DNA sequences in this sample translate to the same CDR3. This chain links TRBV9 with TRBJ1-5, with D perhaps matching TRBD1 (6 bases). CDR3 size: 14 residues. Trimming removed 0 bases from V and 4 bases from J, with 8 bases in between. Germline V lookup: CDR1 SGDLS, CDR2 YYNGEE. The CDR3 DNA is TGTGCCAGCAGCGTAGAAGGGGGGAATCAGCCCCAGCATTTT. This gives the protein CASSVEGGNQPQHF. Full variable domain (missing parts from reference TRBV9 and TRBJ1-5): DSGVTQTPKHLITATGQRVTLRCSPRSGDLSVYWYQQSLDQGLQFLIQYYNGEERAKGNILERFSAQQFPDLHSELNLSSLELGDSALYFCASSVEGGNQPQHFGDGTRLSIL.

The V and J genes are TRBV6-4 and TRBJ1-6; 9 positions match TRBD1. Trimming removed 11 bases from V and 7 bases from J; junction bases left unmatched: 18. Germline V gene lookup returns CDR1 MRHNA and CDR2 SNTAGT. The CDR3 contains 17 residues. The CDR3 reads CAEKTGQGTKGNSPLHF. CDR3 DNA: TGTGCCGAAAAAACGGGACAGGGAACGAAAGGGAATTCACCCCTCCACTTT.

The rearrangement links TRBV10-3 to TRBJ2-7; TRBD1 agrees at 11 bases. Germline V gene sequence: CDR1 ENHRY, CDR2 SYGVKD. This CDR3 spans 14 amino acids. The junction had 7 bases not matched to a gene; V was cut back by 7 bases and J by 5 bases. The CDR3 here is CAITPGQGVHEQYF. In DNA form, the CDR3 reads TGTGCCATCACCCCGGGACAGGGGGTACACGAGCAGTACTTC.

This chain joins TRBV5-1 and TRBJ2-1, with unresolved D. Germline values: CDR1 SGHRS, CDR2 YFSETQ. This CDR3 contains 14 residues. The ends were cut back, 4 bases at V and 3 bases at J, with 11 bases in the middle. In DNA, the CDR3 is TGCGCCAGCAGCCCGGATTACCTCTACAATGAGCAGTTCTTC. Protein product: CASSPDYLYNEQFF.

V and J are TRBV5-1 and TRBJ1-2; 9 nucleotides match TRBD1. This CDR3 has 16 amino acids. Trimming cost V 2 bases and J 1 base; bases outside gene matches: 6. The germline gives CDR1 SGHRS, CDR2 YFSETQ. The CDR3 is CASSLGRTGVNYGYTF. CDR3 coding DNA: TGCGCCAGCAGCTTAGGTCGGACAGGGGTTAACTATGGCTACACCTTC.

V and J are TRBV6-5 and TRBJ2-7, with 8 bases identical to TRBD1. Germline assignment: CDR1 MNHEY and CDR2 SVGAGI. With 6 bases clipped from V and 5 bases from J, the junction kept 3 bases outside the gene matches. There are 12 residues in the CDR3. CDR3 region: CASSRDRNEQYF. The CDR3 region has the DNA TGTGCCAGCAGCCGGGACAGGAACGAGCAGTACTTC.

J is TRBJ2-5 and V is TRBV6-5; the match to TRBD2 covers 9 bases. Trimming removed 5 bases from V and 7 bases from J; junction bases left unmatched: 8. The CDR3 consists of 14 residues. Germline loops: CDR1 MNHEY, CDR2 SVGAGI. Written as DNA, the CDR3 is TGTGCCAGCAGTCCGCAAGCGGGGGGCGTGACCCAGTACTTC. Translation gives CASSPQAGGVTQYF.

In regard to this clone: In the same sample, other DNA sequences code for this CDR3. This rearrangement joins TRBV5-1 to TRBJ2-1; D remains unclear. Germline CDR1 SGHRS, CDR2 YFSETQ. The CDR3 is 15 amino acids. Between the trimmed V and J ends, which lost 1 base and 0 bases, there was a span of 8 bases. The CDR3 here is CASSLTGGSYNEQFF. CDR3 nucleotide sequence: TGCGCCAGCAGCTTGACGGGCGGCTCCTACAATGAGCAGTTCTTC. Complete variable domain (other parts from reference TRBV5-1 and TRBJ2-1): KAGVTQTPRYLIKTRGQQVTLSCSPISGHRSVSWYQQTPGQGLQFLFEYFSETQRNKGNFPGRFSGRQFSNSRSEMNVSTLELGDSALYLCASSLTGGSYNEQFFGPGTRLTVL.

This clone appeared a single time. The same CDR3 can be traced to other DNA sequences in this sample. The gene calls are TRBV5-1 and TRBJ2-2, with D perhaps given as TRBD1 or TRBD2 (6 bases each). CDR3 length: 14 residues. The germline V gene has CDR1 SGHRS and CDR2 YFSETQ. Deletions cut 4 bases from V and 2 bases from J, with 9 bases between. The CDR3 DNA is TGCGCCAGCAGCGCGGGACAAAACACCGGGGAGCTGTTTTTT. This sequence encodes CASSAGQNTGELFF.

This chain connects TRBV2 to TRBJ2-7; 10 nucleotides align to TRBD1. Per germline, CDR1 SNHLY and CDR2 FYNNEI. V was pared by 6 bases and J by 6 bases, with 14 bases of the junction left unmatched. The CDR3 totals 16 residues. The CDR3 bases are TGTGCCAGCAGAGACCCGGGACAGGGGAAGCTAGGCGAGCAGTACTTC. It codes for CASRDPGQGKLGEQYF.